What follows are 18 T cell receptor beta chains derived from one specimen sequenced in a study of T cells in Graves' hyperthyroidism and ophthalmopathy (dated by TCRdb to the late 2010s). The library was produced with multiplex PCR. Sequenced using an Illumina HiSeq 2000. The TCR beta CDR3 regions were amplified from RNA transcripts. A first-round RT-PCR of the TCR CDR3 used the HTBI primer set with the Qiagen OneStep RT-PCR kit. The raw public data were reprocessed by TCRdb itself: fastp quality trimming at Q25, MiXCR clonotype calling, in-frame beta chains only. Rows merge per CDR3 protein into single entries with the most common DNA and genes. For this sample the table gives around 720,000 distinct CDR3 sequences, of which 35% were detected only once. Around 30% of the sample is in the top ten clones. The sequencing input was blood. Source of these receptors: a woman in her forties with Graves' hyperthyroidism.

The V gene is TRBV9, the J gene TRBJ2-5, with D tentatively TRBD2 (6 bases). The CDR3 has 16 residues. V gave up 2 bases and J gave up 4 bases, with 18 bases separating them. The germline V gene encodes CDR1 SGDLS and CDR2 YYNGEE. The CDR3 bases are TGTGCCAGCAGCGTGAGCAGGAGGGCCGGGGGAGAGACCCAGTACTTC. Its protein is CASSVSRRAGGETQYF. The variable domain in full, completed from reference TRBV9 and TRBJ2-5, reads DSGVTQTPKHLITATGQRVTLRCSPRSGDLSVYWYQQSLDQGLQFLIQYYNGEERAKGNILERFSAQQFPDLHSELNLSSLELGDSALYFCASSVSRRAGGETQYFGPGTRLLVL.

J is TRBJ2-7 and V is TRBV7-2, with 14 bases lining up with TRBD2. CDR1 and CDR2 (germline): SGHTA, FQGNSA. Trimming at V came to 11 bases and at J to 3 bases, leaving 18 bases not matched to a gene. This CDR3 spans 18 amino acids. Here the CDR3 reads CAWIDRGGTSGRVYEQYF. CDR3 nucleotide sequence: TGTGCCTGGATCGACAGAGGTGGGACTAGCGGGAGAGTCTACGAGCAGTACTTC. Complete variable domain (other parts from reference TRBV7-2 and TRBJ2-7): GAGVSQSPSNKVTEKGKDVELRCDPISGHTALYWYRQSLGQGLEFLIYFQGNSAPDKSGLPSDRFSAERTGGSVSTLTIQRTQQEDSAVYLCAWIDRGGTSGRVYEQYFGPGTRLTVT.

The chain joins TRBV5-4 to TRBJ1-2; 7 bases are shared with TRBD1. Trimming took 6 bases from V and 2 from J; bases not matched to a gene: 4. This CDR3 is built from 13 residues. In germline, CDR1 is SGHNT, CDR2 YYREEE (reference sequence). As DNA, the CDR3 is TGTGCCAGCATGCCAGGGGGAAACTATGGCTACACCTTC. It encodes CASMPGGNYGYTF. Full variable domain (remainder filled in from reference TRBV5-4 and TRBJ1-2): ETGVTQSPTHLIKTRGQQVTLRCSSQSGHNTVSWYQQALGQGPQFIFQYYREEENGRGNFPPRFSGLQFPNYSSELNVNALELDDSALYLCASMPGGNYGYTFGSGTRLTVV.

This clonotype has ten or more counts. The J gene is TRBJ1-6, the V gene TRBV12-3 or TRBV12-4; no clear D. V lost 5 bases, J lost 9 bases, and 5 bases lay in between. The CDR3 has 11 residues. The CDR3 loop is CASSQASPLHF. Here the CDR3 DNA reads TGTGCCAGCAGTCAGGCTTCACCCCTCCACTTT.

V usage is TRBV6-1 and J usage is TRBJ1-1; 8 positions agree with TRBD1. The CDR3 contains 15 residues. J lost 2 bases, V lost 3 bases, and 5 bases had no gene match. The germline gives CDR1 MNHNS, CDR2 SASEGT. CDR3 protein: CASSEAGGVNTEAFF. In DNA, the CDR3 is TGTGCCAGCAGTGAGGCAGGGGGCGTCAACACTGAAGCTTTCTTT.

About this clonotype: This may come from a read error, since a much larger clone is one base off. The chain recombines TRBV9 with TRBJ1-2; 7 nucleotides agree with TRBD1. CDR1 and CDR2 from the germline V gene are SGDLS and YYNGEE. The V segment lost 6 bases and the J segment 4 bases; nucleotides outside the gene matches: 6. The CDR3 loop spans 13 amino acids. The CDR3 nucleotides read TGTGCCAGCAAGGGGGACAGAGGCTATGGCTACACCTTC. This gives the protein CASKGDRGYGYTF.

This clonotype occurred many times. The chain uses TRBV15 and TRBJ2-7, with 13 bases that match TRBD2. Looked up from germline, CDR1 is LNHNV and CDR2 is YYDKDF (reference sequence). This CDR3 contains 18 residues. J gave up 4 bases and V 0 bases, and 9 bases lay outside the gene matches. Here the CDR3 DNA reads TGTGCCACCAGCAGAGATCGGACTAGCGGGAGTCTGCCGTACGAGCAGTACTTC. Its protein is CATSRDRTSGSLPYEQYF.

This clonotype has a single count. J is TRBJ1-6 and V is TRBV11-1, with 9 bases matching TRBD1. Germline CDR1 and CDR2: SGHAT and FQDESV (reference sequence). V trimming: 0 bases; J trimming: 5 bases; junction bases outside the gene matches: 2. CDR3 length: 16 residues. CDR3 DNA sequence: TGTGCCAGCAGCTTAGCCGGGACAGGGAATAATTCACCCCTCCACTTT. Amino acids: CASSLAGTGNNSPLHF.

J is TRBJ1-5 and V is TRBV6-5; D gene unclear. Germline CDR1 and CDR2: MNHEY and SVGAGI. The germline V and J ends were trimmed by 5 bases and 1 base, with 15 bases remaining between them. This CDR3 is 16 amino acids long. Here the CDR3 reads CASSPGGIFSNQPQHF. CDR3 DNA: TGTGCCAGCAGTCCAGGAGGAATATTCAGCAATCAGCCCCAGCATTTT.

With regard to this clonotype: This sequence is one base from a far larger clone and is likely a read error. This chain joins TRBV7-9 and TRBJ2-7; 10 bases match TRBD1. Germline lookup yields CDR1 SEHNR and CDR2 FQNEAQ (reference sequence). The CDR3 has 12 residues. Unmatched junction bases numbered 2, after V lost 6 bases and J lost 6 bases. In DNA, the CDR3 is TGTGCCAGCAGGACAGGGGGCTTCGAGCAGTACTTC. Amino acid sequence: CASRTGGFEQYF. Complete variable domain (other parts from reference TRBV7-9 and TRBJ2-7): DTGVSQNPRHKITKRGQNVTFRCDPISEHNRLYWYRQTLGQGPEFLTYFQNEAQLEKSRLLSDRFSAERPKGSFSTLEIQRTEQGDSAMYLCASRTGGFEQYFGPGTRLTVT.

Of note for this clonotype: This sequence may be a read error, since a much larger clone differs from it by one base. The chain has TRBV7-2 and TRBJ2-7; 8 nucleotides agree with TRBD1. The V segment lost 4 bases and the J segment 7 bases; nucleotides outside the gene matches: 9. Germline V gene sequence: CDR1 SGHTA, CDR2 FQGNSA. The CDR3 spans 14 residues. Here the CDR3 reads CASSCGPDRGEQYF. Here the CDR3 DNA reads TGTGCCAGCAGCTGCGGGCCCGACAGGGGAGAGCAGTACTTC.

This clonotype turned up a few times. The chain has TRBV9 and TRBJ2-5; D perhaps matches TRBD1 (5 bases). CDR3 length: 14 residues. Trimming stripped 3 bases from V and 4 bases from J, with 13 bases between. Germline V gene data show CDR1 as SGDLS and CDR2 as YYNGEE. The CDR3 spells CASSAFSGRETQYF. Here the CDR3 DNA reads TGTGCCAGCAGCGCCTTCTCAGGGCGAGAGACCCAGTACTTC. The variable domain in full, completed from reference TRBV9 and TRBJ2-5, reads DSGVTQTPKHLITATGQRVTLRCSPRSGDLSVYWYQQSLDQGLQFLIQYYNGEERAKGNILERFSAQQFPDLHSELNLSSLELGDSALYFCASSAFSGRETQYFGPGTRLLVL.

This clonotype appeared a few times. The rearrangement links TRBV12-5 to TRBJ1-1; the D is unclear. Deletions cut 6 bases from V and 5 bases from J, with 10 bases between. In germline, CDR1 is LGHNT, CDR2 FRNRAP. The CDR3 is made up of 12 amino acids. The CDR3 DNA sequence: TGTGCTAGTGGGCTTGTTGGGACTGAAGCTTTCTTT. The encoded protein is CASGLVGTEAFF. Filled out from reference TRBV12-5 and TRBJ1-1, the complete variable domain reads DARVTQTPRHKVTEMGQEVTMRCQPILGHNTVFWYRQTMMQGLELLAYFRNRAPLDDSGMPKDRFSAEMPDATLATLKIQPSEPRDSAVYFCASGLVGTEAFFGQGTRLTVV.

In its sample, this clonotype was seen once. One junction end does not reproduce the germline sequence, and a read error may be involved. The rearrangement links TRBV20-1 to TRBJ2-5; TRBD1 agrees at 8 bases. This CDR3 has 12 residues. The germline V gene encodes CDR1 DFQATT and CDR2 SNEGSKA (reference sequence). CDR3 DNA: TGCAGTGCTAGGGACAGGGTGGAGACCCAGTGCTTC. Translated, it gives CSARDRVETQCF.

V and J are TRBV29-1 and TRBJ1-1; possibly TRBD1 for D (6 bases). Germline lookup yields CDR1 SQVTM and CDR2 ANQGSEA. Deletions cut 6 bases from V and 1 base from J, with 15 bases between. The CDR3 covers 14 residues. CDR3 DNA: TGCAGCGTCCAGGTCGGGGGGCCGAACACTGAAGCTTTCTTT. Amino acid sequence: CSVQVGGPNTEAFF.

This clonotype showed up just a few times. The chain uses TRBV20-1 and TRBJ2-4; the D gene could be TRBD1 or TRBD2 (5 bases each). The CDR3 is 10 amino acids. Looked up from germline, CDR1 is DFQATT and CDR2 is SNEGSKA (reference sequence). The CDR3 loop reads CRWDENIQYF. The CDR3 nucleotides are TGCAGATGGGACGAAAACATTCAGTACTTC.

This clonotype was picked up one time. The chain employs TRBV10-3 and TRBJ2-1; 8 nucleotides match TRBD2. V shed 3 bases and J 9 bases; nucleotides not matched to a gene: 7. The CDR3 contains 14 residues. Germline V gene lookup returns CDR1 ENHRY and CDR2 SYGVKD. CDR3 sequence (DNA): TGTGCCATCAGTGATCCCGGGACTAGTGGTGAGCAGTTCTTC. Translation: CAISDPGTSGEQFF.

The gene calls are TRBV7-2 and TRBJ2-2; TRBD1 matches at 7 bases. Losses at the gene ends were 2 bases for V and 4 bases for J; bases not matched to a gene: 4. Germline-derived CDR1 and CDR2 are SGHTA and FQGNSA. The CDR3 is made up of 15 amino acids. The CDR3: CASSLKSGGTGELFF. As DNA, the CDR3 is TGTGCCAGCAGCTTAAAGTCAGGGGGCACCGGGGAGCTGTTTTTT.